This T cell receptor (beta chain) was sequenced in a study of shared clonotypes between healthy human individuals. General study points: Larger richness was generally estimated for naive than memory subsets. Deeper or shallower sequencing was expected to change how clonotypes are shared among donors. The study found roughly 5% of naive CD4 clonotypes shared across a few donors.

As to this clone: Its antigen is currently unknown.

Repertoires were generated with immunoSEQ multiplex PCR, while TCRdb's copy carries only in-frame clones and drops some. The sample yields around 2.5 million clones, roughly 93% seen once. The length of the CDR3 is 14 residues. Per germline, CDR1 MGHDK and CDR2 SYGVNS. The V segment lost 9 bases and the J segment 6 bases; nucleotides outside the gene matches: 8. The TCR comes from a man younger than 30 in good health. Some clones in this sample may be carry-over from other donors' samples. This rearrangement joins TRBV25-1 to TRBJ2-2; 9 nucleotides agree with TRBD1. The sequencing sample was made of naive CD4+ T cells from PBMCs. As to subset: CD45RA+ positively selected. DNA for the CDR3: TGTGCCAGTGCGGGACAGGGAAGGGCCGGGGAGCTGTTTTTT. This encodes CASAGQGRAGELFF. Complete variable domain (other parts from reference TRBV25-1 and TRBJ2-2): EADIYQTPRYLVIGTGKKITLECSQTMGHDKMYWYQQDPGMELHLIHYSYGVNSTEKGDLSSESTVSRIRTEHFPLTLESARPSHTSQYLCASAGQGRAGELFFGEGSRLTVL.